In this sample, the clone carrying this T cell receptor beta chain turned up a few times. Generated by immunoSEQ multiplex PCR, the TCRdb table keeps only in-frame clones and is missing some. Of around 64,000 clones in the sample, more than 75% were seen once. This record belongs to a study of blood T cell repertoires in COVID-19. Germline V gives CDR1 MGHRA, CDR2 YSYEKL. V shed 3 bases, J shed 4 bases, and the junction held 9 bases outside the gene matches. The CDR3 consists of 16 residues. The chain is built from TRBV4-1 and TRBJ1-1, with 9 bases aligning to TRBD1. Sequenced input: peripheral blood. The receptor's source is a young woman with acute or convalescent COVID-19. CDR3 sequence: CASSHGTGFLITEAFF. In nucleotides, the CDR3 is TGCGCCAGCAGCCACGGGACAGGGTTTCTAATCACTGAAGCTTTCTTT.